The clone carrying this T cell receptor beta chain has a handful of counts. The sample is drawn from a study of blood T cell repertoires in COVID-19. Background on the study: The cDNA or gDNA used as material had been derived from T cells, B-cell-depleted T cells, or PBMCs.

Authors' processing steps: Amplification from reference gene primers served as the basis for estimated nucleated cell counts. Profiled with immunoSEQ multiplex PCR; TCRdb holds only in-frame clones, not every one. V and J calls and clone size are copied from that table; D and trimming were computed from the DNA. The data contain fewer than 250,000 clones, 82% of them singletons. The CDR3 has 15 residues. V shed 9 bases and J shed 1 base, with 16 bases lying between them. Germline V gene sequence: CDR1 SGHNT, CDR2 YYREEE (reference sequence). The sequencing sample was made of peripheral blood. The rearrangement uses TRBV5-4 and TRBJ2-2, with D possibly matching TRBD1 (6 bases). The TCR sequence derives from a woman between 65 and 79 years old with acute or convalescent COVID-19. CDR3 protein: CATKVGAQNTGELFF. The CDR3 DNA reads TGTGCCACCAAAGTGGGGGCACAGAACACCGGGGAGCTGTTTTTT.